This is a list of T cell receptor beta chains from one sample in a study of blood T cell repertoires in COVID-19. Profiling relied on immunoSEQ multiplex PCR, and the TCRdb table lists in-frame clones only, not all of them. The data show 450,000 to 500,000 clones, around nine tenths seen once. Sequenced material: PBMCs or T cells enriched from blood (not recorded which). These receptors all come from a woman in her sixties or seventies who had recovered from COVID-19. Both conserved end residues are part of each CDR3. D genes are given only for firm matches. Expanded clones get a size class; other rows say once, few or many, or leave the size out.

v_gene	j_gene	len	d_gene	abundance	CDR3aa	CDR3nt
TRBV27	TRBJ1-4	15	TRBD1	NA	CASSSNRGRNEKLFF	TGTGCCAGCAGTTCTAACAGGGGGCGGAATGAAAAACTGTTTTTT
TRBV2	TRBJ1-1	13	NA	NA	CASGREGNTEAFF	TGTGCCAGCGGCCGGGAGGGGAACACTGAAGCTTTCTTT
TRBV27	TRBJ1-1	15	NA	NA	CASSPTHGLNTEAFF	TGTGCCAGCAGTCCAACACATGGACTCAACACTGAAGCTTTCTTT
TRBV28	TRBJ1-4	14	NA	few	CASSFLGTNEKLFF	TGTGCCAGCAGTTTCCTCGGGACTAATGAAAAACTGTTTTTT
TRBV27	TRBJ2-3	15	TRBD1	NA	CASSAQGGRGDTQYF	TGTGCCAGCAGTGCACAGGGGGGCCGCGGAGATACGCAGTATTTT
TRBV11-2	TRBJ2-7	14	TRBD1	NA	CASSYTRDRYEQYF	TGTGCCAGCAGCTATACCCGGGACAGATACGAGCAGTACTTC
TRBV5-1	TRBJ1-1	14	NA	NA	CASSLGAANTEAFF	TGCGCCAGCAGCTTGGGGGCAGCGAACACTGAAGCTTTCTTT
TRBV6-5	TRBJ1-1	14	NA	NA	CASKEGAMNTEAFF	TGTGCCAGCAAGGAGGGAGCGATGAACACTGAAGCTTTCTTT
TRBV19	TRBJ1-2	14	NA	once	CASSFPGIFYGYTF	TGTGCCAGTAGTTTCCCCGGGATCTTTTATGGCTACACCTTC
TRBV5-1	TRBJ1-2	14	TRBD1	NA	CASSLGDRGSGYTF	TGCGCCAGCAGCTTGGGGGACAGGGGTAGTGGCTACACCTTC
TRBV10-1	TRBJ2-2	16	NA	NA	CASSPLGGPNTGELFF	TGCGCCAGCAGCCCCTTGGGGGGGCCGAACACCGGGGAGCTGTTTTTT
TRBV6-5	TRBJ2-4	14	TRBD1	NA	CASSPPGQINIQYF	TGTGCCAGCAGTCCACCGGGACAGATAAACATTCAGTACTTC
TRBV6-5	TRBJ1-5	14	NA	NA	CASSFTAYNQPQHF	TGTGCCAGCAGTTTTACAGCCTATAATCAGCCCCAGCATTTT
TRBV19	TRBJ2-7	16	TRBD2	NA	CASSMASGATTYEQYF	TGTGCCAGTAGTATGGCTAGCGGGGCCACCACCTACGAGCAGTACTTC
TRBV30	TRBJ1-4	14	TRBD1	NA	CAWSPPGQGEKLFF	TGTGCCTGGAGTCCCCCGGGACAGGGGGAAAAACTGTTTTTT
TRBV28	TRBJ2-3	12	NA	NA	CASSSPVNTQYF	TGTGCCAGCAGTTCCCCGGTAAATACGCAGTATTTT
TRBV2	TRBJ1-5	13	NA	NA	CASMWREGQPQHF	TGTGCCAGCATGTGGAGGGAGGGTCAGCCCCAGCATTTT
TRBV2	TRBJ1-1	13	NA	NA	CASSEYTYTEAFF	TGTGCCAGCAGTGAATACACCTACACTGAAGCTTTCTTT
TRBV5-6	TRBJ1-6	14	TRBD1	NA	CASSRGTGISPLHF	TGTGCCAGCAGCCGTGGGACAGGTATTTCACCCCTCCACTTT
TRBV20-1	TRBJ1-1	11	NA	NA	CSATAGTEAFF	TGCAGTGCTACCGCGGGTACTGAAGCTTTCTTT
TRBV3-1/TRBV3-2	TRBJ1-1	16	TRBD1	NA	CASSSKGTGERTEAFF	TGTGCCAGCAGTTCAAAGGGGACAGGGGAACGGACTGAAGCTTTCTTT
TRBV28	TRBJ2-1	15	NA	few	CASSFTGRLYNEQFF	TGTGCCAGCAGTTTTACTGGCAGACTCTACAATGAGCAGTTCTTC
TRBV7-2	TRBJ2-5	12	NA	NA	CASSPPSEAQYF	TGTGCCAGCAGCCCCCCGTCGGAGGCCCAGTACTTC
TRBV27	TRBJ2-1	19	TRBD2	NA	CASSLPGLAGGPMGNEQFF	TGTGCCAGCAGTCTGCCGGGACTAGCGGGGGGGCCTATGGGAAATGAGCAGTTCTTC
TRBV29-1	TRBJ1-1	12	NA	NA	CSVGDTYTEAFF	TGCAGCGTTGGGGACACCTACACTGAAGCTTTCTTT